This TCR beta chain came from a study of Ad26.COV2.S vaccination and SARS-CoV-2 variants (dated by TCRdb to about 2021). About the full investigation: Donors in the vaccine arm were drawn from COV1001, a phase I-IIa trial of Ad26.COV2.S in healthy adults that was multicentre, randomized, double-blind and placebo-controlled. Dosing of Ad26.COV2.S was intramuscular, at either 5x10^10 or 1x10^11 viral particles, delivered as one shot or as two shots spaced 56 days apart. TCRbeta repertoire sequencing served as the tool for gauging how specific and how broad the SARS-CoV-2-reactive T cell receptors were following Ad26.COV2.S vaccination. A total of approximately 32 samples were included in the TCR-sequenced set, comprising about 20 Ad26.COV2.S vaccine recipients, 5 placebo recipients and 8 SARS-CoV-2 convalescent individuals. Trial participants were randomized into five groups of five: low-dose or high-dose Ad26.COV2.S given once or twice, or placebo on both occasions. Investigators did not know the trial group allocation while performing experiments and assessing outcomes. Summary of the overall study and its limitations: Comparing responses between vaccine doses or regimens was not something the study was powered to do. It was noted by the authors that total T cell responses may have been underestimated by the TCR breadth and depth analyses. Substantial breadth of spike-specific CD8+ and CD4+ T cell responses was reported after vaccination. Comparable non-spike TCR breadth was observed between vaccine and placebo recipients, consistent with only spike being contained in the vaccine. Compared with placebo recipients, Ad26.COV2.S recipients showed higher spike-specific TCR breadth (P = 0.0014).

The treatment or condition label on this specimen signifies: over 15 received Ad26.COV2.S at low or high dose, single or two shots; about 5 received placebo; per-sample allocation not given. For vaccine and placebo recipients, the sequenced repertoires came from samples collected on day 63 after the first injection. Cohort 1b enrolled fewer than 30 adults aged 18-55 years at a single site in Boston, USA, between 29 July and 7 August 2020. As a vaccine, Ad26.COV2.S was a replication-incompetent adenovirus type 26 vector that expressed a prefusion-stabilized SARS-CoV-2 spike protein derived from the original Wuhan strain. The CDR3 sequence holds 16 residues, the cysteine and phenylalanine included. This entry keeps only the CDR3 DNA: 48 bases, framed from base 1. Between the V and J ends, shortened by 3 bases and 2 bases respectively, the junction contains 14 bases. CDR1 and CDR2, per the germline V gene, are MNHEY and SVGAGI.

A remark on this clone: No antigen is known for it. Within one base of it there is no much larger clone, and no base qualities were kept.

The immunoSEQ Assay was used to sequence TCRbeta CDR3 regions. After extraction, genomic DNA underwent amplification by bias-controlled multiplex PCR, followed by high-throughput sequencing. For the original study's pipeline: Collapsing and filtering of sequences were performed to quantify the absolute abundance of each unique TCRbeta CDR3 region. T cell fraction was estimated by normalizing TCRbeta template counts to usable DNA, which was measured by amplifying reference genes present in all nucleated cells. Repertoire TCRs were annotated as SARS-CoV-2-specific by exact matching of V gene, CDR3 amino acid sequence and J gene to a known reactive TCR set. The reference SARS-CoV-2 TCR set came from MIRA and was filtered for enrichment in COVID-19-positive ImmuneCODE repertoires, removing public or cross-reactive TCRs. Using the MIRA antigens, annotated TCRs were further analysed by specific ORF or by position within an ORF. Depth was the summed frequency of annotated unique rearrangements, while breadth was defined as annotated unique rearrangements over total unique productive rearrangements. Group comparisons of TCR breadth used two-sided Wilcoxon rank-sum tests. TCRdb re-hosts the immuneACCESS table, in-frame sequences only. Its copies lack some clones; in the studies checked, an unresolved V gene accounts for under half of them, and the cause for the rest is not known. That table supplies the V and J calls and clone size; D and trimming were determined from the DNA. The sample table holds around 500,000 clones, of which 80% to 90% were seen once. The top ten clones comprise about 1.5% of the sample.

The sample consisted of peripheral blood, taken in a trial of Ad26.COV2.S vaccine versus placebo. This sequence was found in a person aged 18-60 years who received the Ad26.COV2.S COVID-19 vaccine or a placebo. In this chain, TRBV6-5 is recombined with TRBJ1-3, with the D gene too uncertain to name. At the DNA level, the sequence is TGTGCCAGCAGTTATTTAAGTAGTTTACCTGGAAACACCATATATTTT. It translates to CASSYLSSLPGNTIYF.